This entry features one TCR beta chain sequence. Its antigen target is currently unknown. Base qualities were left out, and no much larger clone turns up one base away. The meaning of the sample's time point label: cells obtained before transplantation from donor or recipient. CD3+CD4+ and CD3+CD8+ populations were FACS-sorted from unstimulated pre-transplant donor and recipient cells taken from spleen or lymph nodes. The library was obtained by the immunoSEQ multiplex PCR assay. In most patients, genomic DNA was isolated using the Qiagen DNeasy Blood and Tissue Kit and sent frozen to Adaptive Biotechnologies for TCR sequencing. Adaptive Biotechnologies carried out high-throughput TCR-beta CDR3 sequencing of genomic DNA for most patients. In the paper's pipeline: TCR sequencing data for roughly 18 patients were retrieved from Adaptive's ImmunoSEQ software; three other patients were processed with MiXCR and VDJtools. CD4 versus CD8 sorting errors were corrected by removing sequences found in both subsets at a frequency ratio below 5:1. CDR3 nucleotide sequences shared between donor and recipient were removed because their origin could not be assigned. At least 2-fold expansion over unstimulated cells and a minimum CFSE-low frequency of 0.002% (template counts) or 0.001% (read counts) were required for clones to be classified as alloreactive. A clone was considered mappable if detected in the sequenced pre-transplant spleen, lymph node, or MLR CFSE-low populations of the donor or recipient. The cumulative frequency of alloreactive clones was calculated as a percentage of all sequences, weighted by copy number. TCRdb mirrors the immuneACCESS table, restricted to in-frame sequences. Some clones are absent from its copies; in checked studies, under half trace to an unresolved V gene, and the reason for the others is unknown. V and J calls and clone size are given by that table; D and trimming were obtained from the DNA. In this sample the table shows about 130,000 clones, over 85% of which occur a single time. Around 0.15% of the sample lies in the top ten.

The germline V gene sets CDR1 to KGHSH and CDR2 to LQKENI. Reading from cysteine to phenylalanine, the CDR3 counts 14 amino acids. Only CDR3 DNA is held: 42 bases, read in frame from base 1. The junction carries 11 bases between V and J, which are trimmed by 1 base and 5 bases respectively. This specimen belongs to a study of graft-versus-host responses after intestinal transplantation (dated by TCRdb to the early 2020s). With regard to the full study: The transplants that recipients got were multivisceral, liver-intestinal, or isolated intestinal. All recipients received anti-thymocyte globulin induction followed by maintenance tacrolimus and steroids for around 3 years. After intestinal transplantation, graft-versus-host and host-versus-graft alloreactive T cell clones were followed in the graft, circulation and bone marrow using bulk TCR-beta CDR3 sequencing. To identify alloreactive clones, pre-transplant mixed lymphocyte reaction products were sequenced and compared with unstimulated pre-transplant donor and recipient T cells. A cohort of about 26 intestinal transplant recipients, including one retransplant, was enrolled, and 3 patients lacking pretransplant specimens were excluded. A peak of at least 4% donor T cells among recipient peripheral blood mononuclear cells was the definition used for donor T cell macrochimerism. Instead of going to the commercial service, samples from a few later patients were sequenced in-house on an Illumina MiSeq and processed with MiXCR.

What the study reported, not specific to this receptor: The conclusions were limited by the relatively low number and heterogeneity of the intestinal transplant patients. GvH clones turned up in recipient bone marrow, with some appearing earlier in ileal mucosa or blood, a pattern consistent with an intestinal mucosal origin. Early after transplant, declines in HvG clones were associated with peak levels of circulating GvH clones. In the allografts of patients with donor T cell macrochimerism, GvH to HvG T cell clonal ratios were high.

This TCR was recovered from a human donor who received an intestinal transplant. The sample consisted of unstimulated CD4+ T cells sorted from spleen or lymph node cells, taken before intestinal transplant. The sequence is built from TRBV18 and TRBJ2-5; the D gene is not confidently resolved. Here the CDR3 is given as CASSPQDGRETQYF. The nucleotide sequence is TGTGCCAGCTCACCACAGGATGGTCGGGAGACCCAGTACTTC.